These T cell receptor beta chains were read from a single sample in a study of T cell repertoires in cytomegalovirus infection. TCRdb re-analysed the reads in MiXCR, keeping a single row per CDR3 protein. The sample lists 150,000 to 200,000 distinct CDR3 sequences, approximately 19% occurring once. The sequencing input was PBMCs. These receptor sequences come from a human donor in good health (CMV status not recorded). Some clones in this sample may be carry-over from other donors' samples. CDR3s include the opening cysteine and the closing phenylalanine or tryptophan. The D gene is left open where the match is weak. Size tells how often a clone was seen (once, few, many) or the class of an expanded clone, and some rows leave it out.

clone size	V gene	D gene	J gene	CDR3 protein	CDR3 DNA
once	TRBV30	.	TRBJ2-7	CAAWEFPYEQYF	TGTGCCGCATGGGAGTTCCCCTACGAGCAGTACTTC
few	TRBV11-3	TRBD1	TRBJ1-1	CASSLKPGQGGTEAFF	TGTGCCAGCAGCTTAAAACCGGGACAGGGAGGGACTGAAGCTTTCTTT
many	TRBV6-1	.	TRBJ1-1	CASSETIVRPEAFF	TGTGCCAGCAGTGAGACGATAGTCAGGCCTGAAGCTTTCTTT
few	TRBV2	TRBD1	TRBJ2-3	CASSEVGTVTDTQYF	TGTGCCAGCAGTGAGGTTGGGACAGTGACAGATACGCAGTATTTT
many	TRBV25-1	.	TRBJ2-7	CASSEENKYDSYEQYF	TGTGCCAGCAGTGAAGAGAACAAGTATGATTCCTACGAGCAGTACTTC
many	TRBV7-2	.	TRBJ1-1	CASSRLLVNTEAFF	TGTGCCAGCAGCCGACTGTTAGTCAACACTGAAGCTTTCTTT
many	TRBV7-8	TRBD2	TRBJ2-5	CASSLGLAGVNIQTQYF	TGTGCCAGCAGCTTAGGGTTAGCGGGAGTTAATATCCAGACCCAGTACTTC
many	TRBV7-9	.	TRBJ1-1	CASSFAGGNTEAFF	TGTGCCAGCAGCTTCGCTGGGGGAAACACTGAAGCTTTCTTT
many	TRBV19	.	TRBJ1-5	CASKSGGNQPQHF	TGTGCCAGTAAGTCGGGGGGCAATCAGCCCCAGCATTTT
few	TRBV20-1	.	TRBJ2-7	CSAREGGTGTAYEQYF	TGCAGTGCTAGAGAAGGTGGTACGGGTACTGCCTACGAGCAGTACTTC
many	TRBV7-2	.	TRBJ2-7	CASSQDTYEQYF	TGTGCCAGCAGCCAGGACACCTACGAGCAGTACTTC
.	TRBV6-2/TRBV6-3	.	TRBJ2-2	CASSFTGGGELFF	TGTGCCAGCAGTTTCACTGGAGGCGGGGAGCTGTTTTTT
.	TRBV28	.	TRBJ2-7	CASSLPPGGQYF	TGTGCCAGCAGTTTACCGCCCGGGGGGCAGTACTTC
many	TRBV7-6	TRBD2	TRBJ2-1	CASNPPGLAAGYNEQFF	TGTGCCAGCAACCCACCCGGACTAGCGGCCGGGTACAATGAGCAGTTCTTC
many	TRBV6-5	.	TRBJ2-3	CASSYTGKGTDTQYF	TGTGCCAGCAGTTACACAGGGAAGGGGACAGATACGCAGTATTTT
many	TRBV25-1	.	TRBJ2-7	CASSESGTHEQYF	TGTGCCAGCAGTGAATCCGGGACCCACGAGCAGTACTTC
few	TRBV12-5	.	TRBJ1-5	CASMQTRGRMQPQHF	TGTGCTAGTATGCAGACCAGGGGCCGGATGCAGCCCCAGCATTTT
.	TRBV28	.	TRBJ1-1	CASSLSGAGNTEAFF	TGTGCCAGCAGTTTATCAGGGGCAGGGAACACTGAAGCTTTCTTT
.	TRBV6-6	.	TRBJ1-3	CASSYGTSGNTIYF	TGTGCCAGCAGTTACGGCACCTCTGGAAACACCATATATTTT
few	TRBV7-3	.	TRBJ2-3	CASSLTFSGDTQYF	TGTGCCAGCAGCTTAACGTTCTCGGGAGATACGCAGTATTTT
few	TRBV2	TRBD2	TRBJ2-3	CASSVTSGRDTQYF	TGTGCCAGCAGTGTGACTAGCGGGAGAGATACGCAGTATTTT
few	TRBV7-2	TRBD1	TRBJ2-2	CASTQQGTTTGELFF	TGTGCCAGCACCCAACAGGGGACCACCACCGGGGAGCTGTTTTTT
few	TRBV7-2	.	TRBJ2-4	CASGLPGSSKNIQYF	TGTGCCAGCGGCTTACCCGGAAGTTCCAAAAACATTCAGTACTTC
few	TRBV6-2/TRBV6-3	TRBD2	TRBJ2-1	CASSPGTRSPNEQFF	TGTGCCAGCAGCCCCGGGACTAGGAGTCCCAATGAGCAGTTCTTC
many	TRBV6-1	TRBD2	TRBJ2-1	CASSDPQRGYNEQFF	TGTGCCAGCAGTGATCCCCAGCGGGGATATAATGAGCAGTTCTTC
.	TRBV5-3	.	TRBJ2-1	CASSPGLETYNEQFF	TGTGCCAGCAGCCCGGGACTGGAGACCTACAATGAGCAGTTCTTC
few	TRBV12-3/TRBV12-4	.	TRBJ2-3	CASSLGTSTDTQYF	TGTGCCAGCAGTTTAGGGACAAGCACAGATACGCAGTATTTT
many	TRBV7-7	TRBD1	TRBJ2-6	CASGRDRAYSGANVLTF	TGTGCTAGCGGGCGGGACAGGGCTTACTCTGGGGCCAACGTCCTGACTTTC
.	TRBV5-1	.	TRBJ2-4	CASSLEWAKNIQYF	TGCGCCAGCAGCTTGGAATGGGCCAAAAACATTCAGTACTTC
many	TRBV28	.	TRBJ1-5	CASSSPLGSTQPQHF	TGTGCCAGCAGTTCCCCATTGGGCAGCACTCAGCCCCAGCATTTT
many	TRBV7-3	.	TRBJ2-5	CASSLLPGGETQYF	TGTGCCAGCAGCTTACTCCCTGGGGGAGAGACCCAGTACTTC
few	TRBV29-1	.	TRBJ2-7	CSVGSGTPVLGKQYF	TGCAGCGTTGGGTCCGGGACCCCGGTGTTAGGAAAGCAGTACTTC
many	TRBV7-3	TRBD2	TRBJ2-5	CASSLTGTKETQYF	TGTGCCAGCAGCTTAACCGGGACTAAAGAGACCCAGTACTTC
.	TRBV28	.	TRBJ2-3	CASSVIRGNTDTQYF	TGTGCCAGCAGTGTTATCAGAGGAAACACAGATACGCAGTATTTT
few	TRBV19	TRBD1	TRBJ2-7	CASSITGQGNEQYF	TGTGCCAGTAGTATAACGGGACAGGGGAACGAGCAGTACTTC
.	TRBV20-1	.	TRBJ2-1	CSAPKAGEQFF	TGCAGTGCCCCGAAGGCGGGGGAGCAGTTCTTC
.	TRBV11-2	.	TRBJ2-7	CASSRSGSYEQYF	TGTGCCAGCAGCCGGTCCGGGAGCTACGAGCAGTACTTC
.	TRBV5-4	TRBD1	TRBJ1-1	CASSGTGGVGNTEAFF	TGTGCCAGCAGCGGCACAGGGGGCGTTGGGAACACTGAAGCTTTCTTT
.	TRBV7-4	.	TRBJ2-7	CASSYPAPSIEQYF	TGTGCCAGCAGCTACCCCGCCCCCAGCATCGAGCAGTACTTC
once	TRBV28	.	TRBJ1-1	CASSLALQGQAFF	TGTGCCAGCAGTTTAGCTCTACAGGGTCAAGCTTTCTTT
many	TRBV28	.	TRBJ2-7	CASSLRGLKDYEQYF	TGTGCCAGCAGTTTGAGGGGCCTGAAAGACTACGAGCAGTACTTC
.	TRBV15	TRBD1	TRBJ2-2	CATSSAGTGNTGELFF	TGTGCCACCAGCAGCGCCGGGACAGGGAACACCGGGGAGCTGTTTTTT
.	TRBV19	TRBD1	TRBJ2-7	CASAGTGTYEQYF	TGTGCCAGCGCCGGGACAGGGACCTACGAGCAGTACTTC
.	TRBV6-6	.	TRBJ2-6	CASSSNRRSGANVLTF	TGTGCCAGCAGCTCCAACAGACGCTCTGGGGCCAACGTCCTGACTTTC
.	TRBV5-1	TRBD2	TRBJ2-7	CASSLWWTSGYEQYF	TGCGCCAGCAGCTTGTGGTGGACTAGCGGCTACGAGCAGTACTTC
few	TRBV7-9	.	TRBJ1-2	CASSLGVGAYGYTF	TGTGCCAGCAGCTTAGGAGTGGGAGCCTATGGCTACACCTTC
few	TRBV4-1	.	TRBJ2-7	CASSQDTGTYEQYF	TGCGCCAGCAGCCAAGATACCGGTACCTACGAGCAGTACTTC
.	TRBV25-1	TRBD1	TRBJ1-2	CASSASGGGNYGYTF	TGTGCCAGCAGTGCTTCAGGGGGGGGTAACTATGGCTACACCTTC
few	TRBV7-2	.	TRBJ2-6	CASSSFSLAVSSGANVLTF	TGTGCCAGCAGCTCTTTCTCTTTAGCGGTGAGCTCTGGGGCCAACGTCCTGACTTTC
.	TRBV6-5	TRBD1	TRBJ2-2	CASRDRGHGELFF	TGTGCCAGCCGGGACAGGGGCCACGGGGAGCTGTTTTTT
many	TRBV7-8	.	TRBJ2-5	CASSLGTGGWETQYF	TGTGCCAGCAGCTTAGGTACCGGAGGTTGGGAGACCCAGTACTTC
few	TRBV28	.	TRBJ1-5	CASSSRKPQHF	TGTGCCAGCAGTTCCCGGAAGCCCCAGCATTTT
.	TRBV6-8	TRBD1	TRBJ1-5	CASSSRGQGNQPQHF	TGTGCCAGCAGTAGCCGGGGACAGGGTAATCAGCCCCAGCATTTT
many	TRBV7-2	TRBD1	TRBJ2-1	CASSLADLRDRGNHEQFF	TGTGCCAGCAGCTTAGCAGACCTCCGGGACAGGGGCAATCATGAGCAGTTCTTC
few	TRBV11-2	TRBD2	TRBJ2-1	CASSSGTSMVGSEQFF	TGTGCCAGCAGCTCCGGGACTAGCATGGTCGGGAGTGAGCAGTTCTTC